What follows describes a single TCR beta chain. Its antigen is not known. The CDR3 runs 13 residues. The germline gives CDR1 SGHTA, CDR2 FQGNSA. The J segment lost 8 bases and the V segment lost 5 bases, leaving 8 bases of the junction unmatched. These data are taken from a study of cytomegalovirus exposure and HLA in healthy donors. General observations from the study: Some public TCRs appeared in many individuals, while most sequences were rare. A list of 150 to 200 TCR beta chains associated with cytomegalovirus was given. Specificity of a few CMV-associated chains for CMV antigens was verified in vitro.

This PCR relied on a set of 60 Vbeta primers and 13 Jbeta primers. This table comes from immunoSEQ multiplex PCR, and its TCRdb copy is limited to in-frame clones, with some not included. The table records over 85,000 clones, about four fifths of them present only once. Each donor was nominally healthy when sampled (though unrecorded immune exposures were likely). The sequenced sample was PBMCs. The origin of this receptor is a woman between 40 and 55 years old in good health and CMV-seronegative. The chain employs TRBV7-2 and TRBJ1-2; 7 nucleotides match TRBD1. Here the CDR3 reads CASSLTGPGGYTF. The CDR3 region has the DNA TGTGCCAGCAGCCTGACAGGGCCGGGGGGCTACACCTTC.